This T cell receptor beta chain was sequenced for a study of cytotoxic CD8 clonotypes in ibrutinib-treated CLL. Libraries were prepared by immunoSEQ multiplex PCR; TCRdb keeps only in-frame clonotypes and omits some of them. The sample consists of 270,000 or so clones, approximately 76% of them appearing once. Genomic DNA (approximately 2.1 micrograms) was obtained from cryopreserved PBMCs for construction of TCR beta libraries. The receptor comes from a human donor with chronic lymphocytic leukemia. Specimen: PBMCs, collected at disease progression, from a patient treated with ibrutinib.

The CDR3 spells CASSLVRLRGRFSGYTF. CDR3 nucleotide sequence: TGTGCCAGCAGCCTCGTCCGCCTCAGGGGGCGGTTTAGCGGCTACACCTTC. This chain uses TRBV5-4 with TRBJ1-2, with 8 bases aligning to TRBD1. J was trimmed by 8 bases and V by 4 bases; bases with no gene match: 19. The CDR3 extends over 17 amino acids. Germline V gene sequence: CDR1 SGHNT, CDR2 YYREEE (reference sequence). Variable domain in full (rest from reference TRBV5-4 and TRBJ1-2): ETGVTQSPTHLIKTRGQQVTLRCSSQSGHNTVSWYQQALGQGPQFIFQYYREEENGRGNFPPRFSGLQFPNYSSELNVNALELDDSALYLCASSLVRLRGRFSGYTFGSGTRLTVV.